The 21 T cell receptor beta chains below all came from one sample that was sequenced in a study of cytomegalovirus exposure and HLA in healthy donors. The PCR employed 60 Vbeta primers together with 13 Jbeta primers. Using immunoSEQ multiplex PCR, the repertoire was profiled, and TCRdb retains in-frame clones only, with some absent. The sample includes 130,000 to 150,000 clones, over 60% of them seen just once. Input material: PBMCs. These receptors came from a man aged 35-49 years in good health and CMV-seronegative.

This clone was counted between two and nine times. CDR3 bases: TGCGCCAGCAGCCTCGTAGGAGGTACTCTCAGTAGTGAAAAACTGTTTTTT. Translation gives CASSLVGGTLSSEKLFF. V gene TRBV5-1 combines with J gene TRBJ1-4, with D hard to call. The ends were cut back, 4 bases at V and 7 bases at J, with 23 bases in the middle. Germline V lookup: CDR1 SGHRS, CDR2 YFSETQ. The CDR3 sequence is 17 residues long.

V is TRBV5-1 and J is TRBJ2-2; 13 nucleotides match TRBD2. This CDR3 has 16 amino acids. J lost 4 bases, V lost 1 base, and 1 base had no gene match. The germline gives CDR1 SGHRS, CDR2 YFSETQ. The CDR3 DNA reads as TGCGCCAGCAGCTTGACTAGCGGGAGGGCCACCGGGGAGCTGTTTTTT. Translating gives CASSLTSGRATGELFF.

This clone was detected only a few times. The chain recombines TRBV4-1 with TRBJ2-5; 13 bases agree with TRBD2. The germline CDR1 and CDR2 sequences are MGHRA and YSYEKL. The CDR3 is 17 residues long. V trimming: 0 bases; J trimming: 5 bases; junction bases outside the gene matches: 6. This CDR3 reads CASSQDSLAGGLETQYF. The CDR3 DNA reads as TGCGCCAGCAGCCAAGATTCACTAGCGGGGGGGCTGGAGACCCAGTACTTC.

This chain links TRBV9 with TRBJ2-5; D is possibly TRBD2 (6 bases). V gave up 0 bases and J gave up 4 bases, with 13 bases separating them. CDR3 length: 15 amino acids. CDR1 and CDR2 (germline): SGDLS, YYNGEE. The DNA for the CDR3 is TGTGCCAGCAGCGTAGGCATCGGGGGATTAGAGACCCAGTACTTC. Translated: CASSVGIGGLETQYF. Full variable domain (outside the CDR3, taken from reference TRBV9 and TRBJ2-5): DSGVTQTPKHLITATGQRVTLRCSPRSGDLSVYWYQQSLDQGLQFLIQYYNGEERAKGNILERFSAQQFPDLHSELNLSSLELGDSALYFCASSVGIGGLETQYFGPGTRLLVL.

This rearrangement joins TRBV5-6 to TRBJ2-5, with a weak D call TRBD1 (5 bases). Trimming shortened V by 2 bases and J by 4 bases, and 12 bases separated the two germline ends. CDR1 is SGHDT, CDR2 YYEEEE, per germline. The CDR3 totals 14 residues. The CDR3 coding sequence is TGTGCCAGCAGCTTCACAGGCCAGGGAGAGACCCAGTACTTC. Residues: CASSFTGQGETQYF. Together with reference TRBV5-6 and TRBJ2-5, the CDR3 gives the full variable domain: DAGVTQSPTHLIKTRGQQVTLRCSPKSGHDTVSWYQQALGQGPQFIFQYYEEEERQRGNFPDRFSGHQFPNYSSELNVNALLLGDSALYLCASSFTGQGETQYFGPGTRLLVL.

The CDR3 DNA reads as TGTGCCAGCAGTAGGAGGGACCAAGAGACCCAGTACTTC. Its translation: CASSRRDQETQYF. V and J are TRBV11-2 and TRBJ2-5, with D possibly matching TRBD2 (6 bases). This CDR3 spans 13 amino acids. Looked up from germline, CDR1 is SGHAT and CDR2 is FQNNGV. V was shortened by 6 bases and J by 0 bases, with 8 bases between the two germline ends.

The V gene is TRBV9, the J gene TRBJ2-1; TRBD2 agrees at 8 bases. The CDR3 is made up of 16 amino acids. Germline CDR1 is SGDLS and CDR2 is YYNGEE. V was pared by 1 base and J by 3 bases, with 6 bases of the junction left unmatched. CDR3 nucleotide sequence: TGTGCCAGCAGCGTATCCCTTAGCGGGGTCTACAATGAGCAGTTCTTC. It codes for CASSVSLSGVYNEQFF.

This clone appeared a few times. The chain has TRBV27 and TRBJ2-1; D gene ambiguous. The CDR3 consists of 15 residues. Germline-derived CDR1 and CDR2 are MNHEY and SMNVEV (reference sequence). Deletions cut 2 bases from V and 0 bases from J, with 8 bases between. In DNA, the CDR3 is TGTGCCAGCAGTTTACGAGCAGGCTCCTACAATGAGCAGTTCTTC. The encoded protein is CASSLRAGSYNEQFF.

This chain connects TRBV25-1 to TRBJ2-5; D is perhaps TRBD2 (5 bases). The CDR3 consists of 14 residues. Trimming cost V 6 bases and J 1 base, with 12 bases left between them. The germline V gene encodes CDR1 MGHDK and CDR2 SYGVNS. DNA for the CDR3: TGTGCCAGCAGGCCGCAAGCGGTCCAAGAGACCCAGTACTTC. Translated: CASRPQAVQETQYF. The variable domain in full, with the rest retrieved from reference TRBV25-1 and TRBJ2-5, is EADIYQTPRYLVIGTGKKITLECSQTMGHDKMYWYQQDPGMELHLIHYSYGVNSTEKGDLSSESTVSRIRTEHFPLTLESARPSHTSQYLCASRPQAVQETQYFGPGTRLLVL.

In its sample, this clone was seen once. The chain combines TRBV5-1 with TRBJ2-3, with a weak D call TRBD2 (6 bases). Trimming removed 5 bases from V and 0 bases from J, with 10 bases in between. Looked up from germline, CDR1 is SGHRS and CDR2 is YFSETQ. The CDR3 consists of 14 residues. CDR3 loop: CASSRDSSTDTQYF. The CDR3 coding sequence is TGCGCCAGCAGTAGGGACTCGAGCACAGATACGCAGTATTTT. Using reference TRBV5-1 and TRBJ2-3 for the parts outside the CDR3, the full variable domain is KAGVTQTPRYLIKTRGQQVTLSCSPISGHRSVSWYQQTPGQGLQFLFEYFSETQRNKGNFPGRFSGRQFSNSRSEMNVSTLELGDSALYLCASSRDSSTDTQYFGPGTRLTVL.

The chain employs TRBV30 and TRBJ2-1; D might be TRBD1 (6 bases). From germline, CDR1 is GTSNPN and CDR2 SVGIG (reference sequence). V was trimmed by 3 bases and J by 0 bases, leaving 30 bases between them. CDR3 length: 21 residues. CDR3 sequence (DNA): TGTGCCTGGAGGACAGGCACTCCGACTTCGGACCTTCGCAGCTCCTACAATGAGCAGTTCTTC. This translates into CAWRTGTPTSDLRSSYNEQFF.

J is TRBJ2-5 and V is TRBV5-1; D is possibly TRBD2 (8 bases). The ends were cut back, 2 bases at V and 4 bases at J, with 24 bases in the middle. CDR3 length: 18 residues. Germline V gene sequence: CDR1 SGHRS, CDR2 YFSETQ. The CDR3: CASSFGPGGGSGRETQYF. CDR3 in DNA: TGCGCCAGCAGCTTTGGGCCGGGAGGGGGCAGCGGGAGAGAGACCCAGTACTTC.

The chain links TRBV5-6 to TRBJ2-2, with TRBD2 matching over 14 bases. Germline CDR1 and CDR2: SGHDT and YYEEEE. The trim removed 4 bases at V and 5 bases at J, leaving 10 bases unmatched. The CDR3 sequence is 18 residues long. This CDR3 is CASSPGLAGARGTGELFF. Here the CDR3 DNA reads TGTGCCAGCAGCCCGGGACTAGCGGGGGCGAGGGGTACCGGGGAGCTGTTTTTT. Filled out from reference TRBV5-6 and TRBJ2-2, the complete variable domain reads DAGVTQSPTHLIKTRGQQVTLRCSPKSGHDTVSWYQQALGQGPQFIFQYYEEEERQRGNFPDRFSGHQFPNYSSELNVNALLLGDSALYLCASSPGLAGARGTGELFFGEGSRLTVL.

The CDR3 bases are TGTGCCAGCAGCTCGACAGGGCGGCAAGGCTACACCTTC. Protein sequence: CASSSTGRQGYTF. The genes are TRBV7-3 and TRBJ1-2; 7 bases align to TRBD1. The CDR3 runs 13 residues. CDR1 SGHTA and CDR2 FQGTGA come from the germline V gene. J lost 8 bases, V lost 4 bases, and 7 bases had no gene match. Looking up the rest from reference TRBV7-3 and TRBJ1-2 gives the full variable domain: GAGVSQTPSNKVTEKGKYVELRCDPISGHTALYWYRQSLGQGPEFLIYFQGTGAADDSGLPNDRFFAVRPEGSVSTLKIQRTERGDSAVYLCASSSTGRQGYTFGSGTRLTVV.

The chain is built from TRBV15 and TRBJ1-5; D remains ambiguous. Germline-derived CDR1 and CDR2 are LNHNV and YYDKDF (reference sequence). The length of the CDR3 is 15 residues. V lost 0 bases and J lost 4, with 10 bases in between. This CDR3 is CATSRDPGYNQPQHF. The CDR3 region has the DNA TGTGCCACCAGCAGAGATCCAGGTTATAATCAGCCCCAGCATTTT.

The gene calls are TRBV15 and TRBJ1-2; TRBD1 matches at 10 bases. CDR1 and CDR2 from the germline V gene are LNHNV and YYDKDF (reference sequence). This CDR3 region has 15 residues. The trim removed 5 bases at V and 4 bases at J, leaving 7 bases unmatched. The CDR3 DNA follows: TGTGCCACCAGCCCCGACAGGGGGCGGGTCTATGGCTACACCTTC. Translated: CATSPDRGRVYGYTF.

The V call is TRBV28, the J call TRBJ2-7, with 9 bases fitting TRBD2. The CDR3 has 16 amino acids. Germline V gives CDR1 MDHEN, CDR2 SYDVKM. V dropped 6 bases and J dropped 2; count of bases not matched to a gene: 11. The CDR3 sequence: CASRPEIAGAAYEQYF. CDR3 DNA sequence: TGTGCCAGCAGACCTGAAATAGCGGGAGCCGCCTACGAGCAGTACTTC.

Worth noting for this clone: Germline and junction disagree at one end, which may indicate a read error. The chain is built from TRBV25-1 and TRBJ1-5; 8 positions agree with TRBD1. The CDR3 extends over 14 amino acids. In germline, CDR1 is MGHDK, CDR2 SYGVNS. The CDR3 nucleotides read TGTGCCAGCAGTGCGGCAGGGGGCCACCAGCCCCAGAATTTT. Translated, it gives CASSAAGGHQPQNF.

This clone was counted only a few times. The chain couples TRBV10-2 to TRBJ2-3; TRBD2 aligns across 14 bases. V lost 7 bases, J lost 5 bases, and 8 bases stayed unmatched. Germline-derived CDR1 and CDR2 are WSHSY and SAAADI. The CDR3 is made up of 16 amino acids. The CDR3 DNA sequence: TGCGCCAGCATCAGACTAGCGGGGGGGCCATTAGATACGCAGTATTTT. Its translation: CASIRLAGGPLDTQYF.

V gene TRBV27 combines with J gene TRBJ1-5, with D possibly matching TRBD1 (5 bases). CDR1 is MNHEY and CDR2 is SMNVEV in the germline V gene (reference sequence). The V end lost 2 bases, the J end lost 6 bases, and 11 bases lay between the germline ends. The CDR3 is made up of 14 amino acids. The CDR3 nucleotides read TGTGCCAGCAGTTTAGGGCAGGGTCTTCAGCCCCAGCATTTT. This gives the protein CASSLGQGLQPQHF.

This chain links TRBV2 with TRBJ2-2; 10 nucleotides agree with TRBD2. Germline V gene lookup returns CDR1 SNHLY and CDR2 FYNNEI. The CDR3 sequence is 15 residues long. The ends lost 2 bases at V and 5 bases at J; junction bases unmatched: 2. For the CDR3, the DNA is TGTGCCAGCAGTGAAACTAGCGGGATAACCGGGGAGCTGTTTTTT. This codes for CASSETSGITGELFF.